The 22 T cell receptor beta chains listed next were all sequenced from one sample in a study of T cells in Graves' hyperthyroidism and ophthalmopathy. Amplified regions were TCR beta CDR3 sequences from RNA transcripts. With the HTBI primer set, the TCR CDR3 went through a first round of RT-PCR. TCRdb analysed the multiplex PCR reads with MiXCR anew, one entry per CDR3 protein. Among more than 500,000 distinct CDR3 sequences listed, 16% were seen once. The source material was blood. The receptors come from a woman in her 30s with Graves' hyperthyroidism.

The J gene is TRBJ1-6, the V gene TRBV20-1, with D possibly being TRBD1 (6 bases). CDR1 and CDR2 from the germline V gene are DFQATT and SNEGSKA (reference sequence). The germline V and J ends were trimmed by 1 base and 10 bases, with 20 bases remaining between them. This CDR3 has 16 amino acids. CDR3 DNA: TGCAGTGCTAGAGGGGGGTCGGGGGCTAGTCGGTCACCCCTCCACTTT. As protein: CSARGGSGASRSPLHF.

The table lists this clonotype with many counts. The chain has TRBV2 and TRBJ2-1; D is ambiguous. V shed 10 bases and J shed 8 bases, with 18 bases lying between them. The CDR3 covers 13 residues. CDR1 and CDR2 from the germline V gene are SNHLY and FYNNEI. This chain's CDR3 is CAIDLEAAYEQFF. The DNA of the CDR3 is TGTGCCATCGACCTCGAGGCGGCCTATGAGCAGTTCTTC.

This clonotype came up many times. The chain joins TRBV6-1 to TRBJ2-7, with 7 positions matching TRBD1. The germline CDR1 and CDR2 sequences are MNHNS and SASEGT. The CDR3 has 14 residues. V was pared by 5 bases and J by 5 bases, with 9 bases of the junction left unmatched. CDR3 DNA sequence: TGTGCCAGCAGTTTCCCGGGACAGTCCCACGAGCAGTACTTC. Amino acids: CASSFPGQSHEQYF.

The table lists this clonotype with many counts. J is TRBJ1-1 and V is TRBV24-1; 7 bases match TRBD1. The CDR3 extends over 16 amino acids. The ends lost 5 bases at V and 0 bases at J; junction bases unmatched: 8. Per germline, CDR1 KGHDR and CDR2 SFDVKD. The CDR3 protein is CATSGRQGLMNTEAFF. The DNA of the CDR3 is TGTGCCACCAGTGGCAGACAGGGTCTAATGAACACTGAAGCTTTCTTT.

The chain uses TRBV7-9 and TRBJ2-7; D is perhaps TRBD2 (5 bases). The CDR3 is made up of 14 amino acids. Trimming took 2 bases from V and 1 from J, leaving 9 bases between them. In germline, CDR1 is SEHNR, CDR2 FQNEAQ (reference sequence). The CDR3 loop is CASSLTGESYEQYF. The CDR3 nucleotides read TGTGCCAGCAGCTTAACCGGGGAATCCTACGAGCAGTACTTC.

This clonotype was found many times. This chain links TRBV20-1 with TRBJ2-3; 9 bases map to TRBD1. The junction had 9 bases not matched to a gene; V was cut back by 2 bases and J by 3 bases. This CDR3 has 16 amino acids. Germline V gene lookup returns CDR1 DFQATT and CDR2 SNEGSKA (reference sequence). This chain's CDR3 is CSARSRTGAVTDTQYF. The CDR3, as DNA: TGCAGTGCTAGATCCCGGACAGGGGCCGTAACAGATACGCAGTATTTT.

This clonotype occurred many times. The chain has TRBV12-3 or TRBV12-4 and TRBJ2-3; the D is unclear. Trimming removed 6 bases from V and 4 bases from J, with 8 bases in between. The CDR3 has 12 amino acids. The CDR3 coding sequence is TGTGCCAGCAGGACCGAGGCAGATACGCAGTATTTT. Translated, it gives CASRTEADTQYF.

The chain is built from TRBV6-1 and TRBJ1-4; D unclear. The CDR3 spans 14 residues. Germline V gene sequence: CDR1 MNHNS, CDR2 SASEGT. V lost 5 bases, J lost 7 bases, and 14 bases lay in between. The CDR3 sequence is CASSYAGMGEKLFF. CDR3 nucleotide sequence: TGTGCCAGCAGTTACGCGGGGATGGGTGAAAAACTGTTTTTT.

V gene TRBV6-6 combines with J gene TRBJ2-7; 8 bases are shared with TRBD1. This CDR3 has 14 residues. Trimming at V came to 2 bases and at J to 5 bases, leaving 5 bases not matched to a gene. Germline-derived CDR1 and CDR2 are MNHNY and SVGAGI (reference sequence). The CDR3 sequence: CASSYQGATNEQYF. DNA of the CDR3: TGTGCCAGCAGTTACCAGGGGGCCACGAACGAGCAGTACTTC.

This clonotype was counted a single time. CDR3 bases: TGTGCCAGCAGACTACAGGGCATAGGCGAAAAACTGTTTTTT. Translated, it gives CASRLQGIGEKLFF. The V call is TRBV6-2 or TRBV6-3, the J call TRBJ1-4, with D possibly being TRBD1 (6 bases). The CDR3 is made up of 14 amino acids. The germline gives CDR1 MNHEY, CDR2 SVGEGT. Trimming took 6 bases from V and 8 from J, leaving 16 bases between them.

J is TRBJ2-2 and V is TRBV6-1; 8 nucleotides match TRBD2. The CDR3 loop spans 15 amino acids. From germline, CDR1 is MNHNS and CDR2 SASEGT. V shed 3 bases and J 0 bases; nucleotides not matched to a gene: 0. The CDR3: CASSEGLANTGELFF. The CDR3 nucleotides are TGTGCCAGCAGTGAGGGACTAGCGAACACCGGGGAGCTGTTTTTT.

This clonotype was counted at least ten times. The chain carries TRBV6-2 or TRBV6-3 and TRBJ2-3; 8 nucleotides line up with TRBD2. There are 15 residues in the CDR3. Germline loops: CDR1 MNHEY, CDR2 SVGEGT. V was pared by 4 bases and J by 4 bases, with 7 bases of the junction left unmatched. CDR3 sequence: CASSWERELADTQYF. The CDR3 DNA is TGTGCCAGCAGTTGGGAGCGGGAGTTGGCAGATACGCAGTATTTT.

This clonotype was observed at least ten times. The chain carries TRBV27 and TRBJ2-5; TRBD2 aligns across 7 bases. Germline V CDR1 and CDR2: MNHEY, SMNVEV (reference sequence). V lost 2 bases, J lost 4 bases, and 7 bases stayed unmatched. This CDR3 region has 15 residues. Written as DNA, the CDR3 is TGTGCCAGCAGTTTAGCGGCGGGAGTTCGAGAGACCCAGTACTTC. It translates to CASSLAAGVRETQYF.

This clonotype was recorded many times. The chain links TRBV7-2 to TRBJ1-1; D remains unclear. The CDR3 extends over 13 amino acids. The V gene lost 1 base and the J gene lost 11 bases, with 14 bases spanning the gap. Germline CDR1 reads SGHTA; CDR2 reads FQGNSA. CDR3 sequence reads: CASSLEPIEVAFF. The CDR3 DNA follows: TGTGCCAGCAGCTTAGAACCGATTGAAGTGGCTTTCTTT.

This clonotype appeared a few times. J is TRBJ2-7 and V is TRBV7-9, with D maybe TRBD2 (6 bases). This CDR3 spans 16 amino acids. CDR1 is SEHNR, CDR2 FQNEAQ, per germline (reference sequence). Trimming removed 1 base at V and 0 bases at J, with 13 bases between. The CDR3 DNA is TGTGCCAGCAGCTTAGTACGGGACTCGCTCTCCTACGAGCAGTACTTC. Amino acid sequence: CASSLVRDSLSYEQYF.

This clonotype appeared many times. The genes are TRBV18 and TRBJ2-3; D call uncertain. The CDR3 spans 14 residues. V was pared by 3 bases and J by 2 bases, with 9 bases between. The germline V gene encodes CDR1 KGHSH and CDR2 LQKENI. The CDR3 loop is CASSPSALTDTQYF. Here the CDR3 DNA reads TGTGCCAGCTCACCCAGCGCGCTCACAGATACGCAGTATTTT.

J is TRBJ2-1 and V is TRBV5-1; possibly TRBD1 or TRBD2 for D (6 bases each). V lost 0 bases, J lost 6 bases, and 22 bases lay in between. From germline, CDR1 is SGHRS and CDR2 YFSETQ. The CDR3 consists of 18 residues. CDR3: CASSLGLGGGLRGNEQFF. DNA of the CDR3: TGCGCCAGCAGCTTGGGTTTAGGGGGAGGCCTAAGAGGCAATGAGCAGTTCTTC.

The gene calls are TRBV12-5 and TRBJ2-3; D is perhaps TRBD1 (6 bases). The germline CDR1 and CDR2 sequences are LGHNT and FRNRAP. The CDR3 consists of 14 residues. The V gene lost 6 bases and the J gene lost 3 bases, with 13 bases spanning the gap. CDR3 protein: CASGFGQTTDTQYF. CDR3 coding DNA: TGTGCTAGTGGCTTCGGACAGACGACAGATACGCAGTATTTT.

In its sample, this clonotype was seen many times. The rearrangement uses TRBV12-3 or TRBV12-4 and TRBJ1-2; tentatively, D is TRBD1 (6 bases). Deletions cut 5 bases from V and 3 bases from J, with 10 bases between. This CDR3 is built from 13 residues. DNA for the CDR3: TGTGCCAGCAGTCAGGGGCCCTACTATGGCTACACCTTC. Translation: CASSQGPYYGYTF.

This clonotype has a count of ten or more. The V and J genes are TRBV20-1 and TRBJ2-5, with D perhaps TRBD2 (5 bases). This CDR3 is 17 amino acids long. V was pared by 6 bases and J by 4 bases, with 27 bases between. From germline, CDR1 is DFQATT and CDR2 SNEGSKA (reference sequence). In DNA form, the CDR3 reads TGCAGTGCCCTCTCCACCCGGACTGCAATTATCACAGAGACCCAGTACTTC. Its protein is CSALSTRTAIITETQYF.

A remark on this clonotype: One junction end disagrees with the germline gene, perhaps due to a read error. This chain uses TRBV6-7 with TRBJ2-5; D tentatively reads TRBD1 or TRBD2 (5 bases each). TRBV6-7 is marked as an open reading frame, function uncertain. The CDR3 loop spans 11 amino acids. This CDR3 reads CASTTEGLCNF. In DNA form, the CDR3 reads TGTGCCAGCACGACCGAGGGGTTATGTAACTTC.

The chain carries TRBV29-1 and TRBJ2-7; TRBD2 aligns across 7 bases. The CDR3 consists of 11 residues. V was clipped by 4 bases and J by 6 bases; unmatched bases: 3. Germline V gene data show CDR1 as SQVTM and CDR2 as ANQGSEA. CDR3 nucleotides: TGCAGCGTTGTGGGGGGGGGCGAGCAGTACTTC. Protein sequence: CSVVGGGEQYF.